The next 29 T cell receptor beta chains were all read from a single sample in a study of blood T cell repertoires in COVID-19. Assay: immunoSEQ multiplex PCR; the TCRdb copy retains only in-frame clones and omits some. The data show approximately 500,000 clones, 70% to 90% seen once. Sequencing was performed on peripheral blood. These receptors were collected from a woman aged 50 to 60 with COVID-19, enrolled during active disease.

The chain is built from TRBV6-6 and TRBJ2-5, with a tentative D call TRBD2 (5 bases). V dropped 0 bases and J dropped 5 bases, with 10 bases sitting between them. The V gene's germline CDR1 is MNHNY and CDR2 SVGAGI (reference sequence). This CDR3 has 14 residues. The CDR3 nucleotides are TGTGCCAGCAGTTACTCATCGGGGTTCGAGACCCAGTACTTC. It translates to CASSYSSGFETQYF.

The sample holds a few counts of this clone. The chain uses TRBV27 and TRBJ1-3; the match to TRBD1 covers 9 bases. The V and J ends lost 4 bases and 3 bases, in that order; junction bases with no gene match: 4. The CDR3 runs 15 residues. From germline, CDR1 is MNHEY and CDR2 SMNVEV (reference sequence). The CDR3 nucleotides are TGTGCCAGCAGTTCCTCGGGACAGGGTGGAAACACCATATATTTT. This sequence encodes CASSSSGQGGNTIYF.

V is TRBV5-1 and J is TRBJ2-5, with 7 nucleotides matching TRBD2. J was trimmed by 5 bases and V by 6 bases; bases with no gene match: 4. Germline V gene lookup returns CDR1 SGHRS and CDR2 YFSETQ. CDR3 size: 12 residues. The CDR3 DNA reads TGCGCCAGCACCCTGGGGGGGGAGACCCAGTACTTC. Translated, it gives CASTLGGETQYF.

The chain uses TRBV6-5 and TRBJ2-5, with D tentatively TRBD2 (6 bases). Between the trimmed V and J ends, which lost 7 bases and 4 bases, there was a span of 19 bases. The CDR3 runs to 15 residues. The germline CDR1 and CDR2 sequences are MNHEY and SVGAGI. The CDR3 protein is CASTRTTISGETQYF. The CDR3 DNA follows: TGTGCCAGCACTAGGACTACCATTAGTGGAGAGACCCAGTACTTC.

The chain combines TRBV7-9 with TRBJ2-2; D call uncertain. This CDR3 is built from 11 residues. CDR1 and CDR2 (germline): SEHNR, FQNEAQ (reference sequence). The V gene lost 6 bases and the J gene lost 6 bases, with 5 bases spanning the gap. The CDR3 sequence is CASSSPGELFF. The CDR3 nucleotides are TGTGCCAGCAGTAGCCCCGGGGAGCTGTTTTTT.

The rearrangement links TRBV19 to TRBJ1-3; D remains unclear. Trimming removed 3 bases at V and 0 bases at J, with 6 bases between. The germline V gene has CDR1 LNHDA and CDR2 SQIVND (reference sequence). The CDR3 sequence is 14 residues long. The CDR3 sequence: CASSIGPSGNTIYF. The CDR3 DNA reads TGTGCCAGTAGTATCGGTCCCTCTGGAAACACCATATATTTT.

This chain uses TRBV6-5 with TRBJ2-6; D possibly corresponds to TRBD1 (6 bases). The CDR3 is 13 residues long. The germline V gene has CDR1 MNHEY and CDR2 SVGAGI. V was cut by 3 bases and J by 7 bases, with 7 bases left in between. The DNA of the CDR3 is TGTGCCAGCAGTTATGGGACAGCCAACGTCCTGACTTTC. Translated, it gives CASSYGTANVLTF.

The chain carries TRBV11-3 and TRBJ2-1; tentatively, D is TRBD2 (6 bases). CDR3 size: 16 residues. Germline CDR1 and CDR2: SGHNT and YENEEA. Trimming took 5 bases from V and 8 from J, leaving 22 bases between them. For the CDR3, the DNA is TGTGCCAGCAGCCAACCCTTAGGCCCCTCGGGGGATGAGCAGTTCTTC. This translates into CASSQPLGPSGDEQFF.

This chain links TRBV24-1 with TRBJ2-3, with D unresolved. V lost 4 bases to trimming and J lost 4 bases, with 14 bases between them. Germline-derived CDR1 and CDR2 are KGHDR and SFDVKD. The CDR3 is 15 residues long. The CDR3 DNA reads TGTGCCACCAGTGACTACGTTGGGCCCGCAGATACGCAGTATTTT. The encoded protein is CATSDYVGPADTQYF.

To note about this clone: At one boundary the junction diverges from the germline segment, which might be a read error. Here the CDR3 reads CASSYTGPLSSLHF. The CDR3 nucleotides are TGTGCCAGCAGTTACACAGGGCCCCTTTCATCCCTCCACTTT. This sequence joins TRBV6-5 and TRBJ1-6, with D tentatively TRBD1 (6 bases). CDR1 and CDR2 (germline): MNHEY, SVGAGI. This CDR3 contains 14 residues.

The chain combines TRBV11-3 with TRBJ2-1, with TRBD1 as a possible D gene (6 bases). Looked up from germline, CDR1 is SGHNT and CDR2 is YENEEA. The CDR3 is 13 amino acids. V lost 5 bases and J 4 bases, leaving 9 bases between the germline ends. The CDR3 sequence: CASSAGQYNEQFF. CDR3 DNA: TGTGCCAGCAGCGCCGGACAGTACAATGAGCAGTTCTTC.

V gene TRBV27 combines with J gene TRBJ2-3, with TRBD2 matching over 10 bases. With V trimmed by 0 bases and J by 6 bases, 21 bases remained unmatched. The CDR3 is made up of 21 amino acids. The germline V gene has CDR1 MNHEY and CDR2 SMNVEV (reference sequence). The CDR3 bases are TGTGCCAGCAGTTTATCGAGGGCGGCTGTCGGAGAAGCGGGGGGGCCGGATACGCAGTATTTT. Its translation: CASSLSRAAVGEAGGPDTQYF.

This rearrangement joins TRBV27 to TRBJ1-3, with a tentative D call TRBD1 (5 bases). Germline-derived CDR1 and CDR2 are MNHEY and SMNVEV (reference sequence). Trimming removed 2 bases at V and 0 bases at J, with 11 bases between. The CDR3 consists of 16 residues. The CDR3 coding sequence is TGTGCCAGCAGTTTACAGGGAGCGGGCTCTGGAAACACCATATATTTT. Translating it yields CASSLQGAGSGNTIYF.

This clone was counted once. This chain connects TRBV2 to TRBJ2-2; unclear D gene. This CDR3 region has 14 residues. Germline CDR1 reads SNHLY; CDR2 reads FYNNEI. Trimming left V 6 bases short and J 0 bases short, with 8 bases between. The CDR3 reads CASSTVANTGELFF. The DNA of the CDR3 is TGTGCCAGCAGCACAGTCGCGAACACCGGGGAGCTGTTTTTT.

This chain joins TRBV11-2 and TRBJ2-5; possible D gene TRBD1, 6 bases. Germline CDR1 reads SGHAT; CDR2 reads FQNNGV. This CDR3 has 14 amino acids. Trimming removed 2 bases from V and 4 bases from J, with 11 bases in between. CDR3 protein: CASSLQTGGETQYF. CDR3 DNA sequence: TGTGCCAGCAGCTTACAGACAGGTGGAGAGACCCAGTACTTC.

The CDR3 loop is CASSQIRGAHMNTEAFF. As DNA, the CDR3 is TGCGCCAGCAGCCAAATACGCGGGGCCCACATGAACACTGAAGCTTTCTTT. The J gene is TRBJ1-1, the V gene TRBV4-1, with D maybe TRBD1 (5 bases). CDR1 MGHRA and CDR2 YSYEKL come from the germline V gene. The CDR3 length is 17 residues. The V gene lost 2 bases and the J gene lost 0 bases, with 16 bases spanning the gap.

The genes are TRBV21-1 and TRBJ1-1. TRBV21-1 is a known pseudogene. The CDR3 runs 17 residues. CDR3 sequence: CASSKKGGEEMNTEAFF. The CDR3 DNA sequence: TGTGCCAGCAGCAAAAAGGGGGGGGAGGAAATGAACACTGAAGCTTTCTTT.

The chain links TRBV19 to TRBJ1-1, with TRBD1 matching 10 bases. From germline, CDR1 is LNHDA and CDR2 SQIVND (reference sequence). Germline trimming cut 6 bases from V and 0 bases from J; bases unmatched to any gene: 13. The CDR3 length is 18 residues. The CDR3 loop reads CASSPYRLGTGVNTEAFF. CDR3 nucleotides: TGTGCCAGTAGCCCCTATCGTCTAGGGACAGGGGTGAACACTGAAGCTTTCTTT.

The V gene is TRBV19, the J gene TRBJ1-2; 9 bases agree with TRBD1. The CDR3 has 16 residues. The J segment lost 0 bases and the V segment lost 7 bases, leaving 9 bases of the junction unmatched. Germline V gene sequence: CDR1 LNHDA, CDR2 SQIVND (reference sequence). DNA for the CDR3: TGTGCCAGTAAACCCACCGGGACAGGGACTAACTATGGCTACACCTTC. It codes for CASKPTGTGTNYGYTF.

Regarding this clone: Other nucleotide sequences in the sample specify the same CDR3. CDR3 sequence reads: CASSLGGSNTEAFF. The CDR3 bases are TGCGCCAGCAGCTTGGGAGGGTCTAACACTGAAGCTTTCTTT. The gene calls are TRBV5-1 and TRBJ1-1; D gene uncertain. V was pared by 0 bases and J by 2 bases, with 8 bases between. There are 14 residues in the CDR3. Germline V gene sequence: CDR1 SGHRS, CDR2 YFSETQ.

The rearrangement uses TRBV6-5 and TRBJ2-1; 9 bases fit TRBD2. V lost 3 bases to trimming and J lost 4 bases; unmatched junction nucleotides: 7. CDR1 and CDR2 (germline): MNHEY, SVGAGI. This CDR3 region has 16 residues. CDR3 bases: TGTGCCAGCAGTTATCAGGCTAGCGGGGCTTACAATGAGCAGTTCTTC. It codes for CASSYQASGAYNEQFF.

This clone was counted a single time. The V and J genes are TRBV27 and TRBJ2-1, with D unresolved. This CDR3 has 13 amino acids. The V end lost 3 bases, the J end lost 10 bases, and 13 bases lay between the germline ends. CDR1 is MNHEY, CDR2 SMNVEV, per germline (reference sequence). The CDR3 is CASSFGGLSEQFF. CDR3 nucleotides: TGTGCCAGCAGTTTTGGTGGCCTCTCGGAGCAGTTCTTC.

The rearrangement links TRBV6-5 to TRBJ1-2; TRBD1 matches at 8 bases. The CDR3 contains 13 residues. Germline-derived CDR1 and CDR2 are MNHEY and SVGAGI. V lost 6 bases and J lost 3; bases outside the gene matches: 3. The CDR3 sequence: CASSRDRYYGYTF. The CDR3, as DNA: TGTGCCAGCAGCCGGGACAGGTACTATGGCTACACCTTC.

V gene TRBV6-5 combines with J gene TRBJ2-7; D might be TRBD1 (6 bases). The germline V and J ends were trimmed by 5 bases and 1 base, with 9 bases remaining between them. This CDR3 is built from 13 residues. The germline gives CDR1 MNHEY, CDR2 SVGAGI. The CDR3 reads CASSTGQSYEQYF. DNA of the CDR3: TGTGCCAGCAGTACCGGACAGTCCTACGAGCAGTACTTC.

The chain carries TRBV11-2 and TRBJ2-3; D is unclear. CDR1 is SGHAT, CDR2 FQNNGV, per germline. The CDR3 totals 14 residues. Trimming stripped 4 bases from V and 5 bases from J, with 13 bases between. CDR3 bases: TGTGCCAGCAGCTCCCACGGTGTCCTAGATACGCAGTATTTT. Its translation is CASSSHGVLDTQYF.

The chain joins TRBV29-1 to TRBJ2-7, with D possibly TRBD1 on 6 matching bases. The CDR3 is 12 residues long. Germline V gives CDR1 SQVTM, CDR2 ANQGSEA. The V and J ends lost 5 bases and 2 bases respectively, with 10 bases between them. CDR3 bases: TGCAGCGTTAAGACAGGACCCTACGAGCAGTACTTC. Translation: CSVKTGPYEQYF.

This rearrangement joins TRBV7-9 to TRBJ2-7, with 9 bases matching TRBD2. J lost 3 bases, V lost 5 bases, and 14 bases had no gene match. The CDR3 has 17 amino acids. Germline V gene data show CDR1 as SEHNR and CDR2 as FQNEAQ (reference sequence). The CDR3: CASSVLFTSGQGYEQYF. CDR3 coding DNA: TGTGCCAGCAGCGTACTGTTCACTAGCGGGCAGGGCTACGAGCAGTACTTC. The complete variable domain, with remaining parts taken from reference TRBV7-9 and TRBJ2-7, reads DTGVSQNPRHKITKRGQNVTFRCDPISEHNRLYWYRQTLGQGPEFLTYFQNEAQLEKSRLLSDRFSAERPKGSFSTLEIQRTEQGDSAMYLCASSVLFTSGQGYEQYFGPGTRLTVT.

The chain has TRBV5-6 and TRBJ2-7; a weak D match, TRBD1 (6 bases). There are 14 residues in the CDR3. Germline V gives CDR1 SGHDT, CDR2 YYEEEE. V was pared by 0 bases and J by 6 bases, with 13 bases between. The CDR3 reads CASSLGDTMSEQYF. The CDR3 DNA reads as TGTGCCAGCAGCTTGGGGGACACCATGAGCGAGCAGTACTTC.

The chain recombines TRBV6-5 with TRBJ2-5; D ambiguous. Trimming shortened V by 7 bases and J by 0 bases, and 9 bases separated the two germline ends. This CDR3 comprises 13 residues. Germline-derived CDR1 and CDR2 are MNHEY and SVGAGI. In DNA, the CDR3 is TGTGCCAGCATTCCTCGGTACCAAGAGACCCAGTACTTC. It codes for CASIPRYQETQYF.